This entry lists 30 T cell receptor beta chains sequenced from one sample in a study of blood T cell repertoires in COVID-19. Sequenced by immunoSEQ multiplex PCR; TCRdb stores in-frame clones only, minus some. The table shows roughly 160,000 clones, with approximately 90% occurring only once. The source material was peripheral blood. The receptor source for this set is a man between 18 and 29 years old with COVID-19, enrolled during active disease.

The V and J genes are TRBV3-1 (or the pseudogene TRBV3-2) and TRBJ2-2; D perhaps matches TRBD2 (6 bases). This CDR3 is 14 amino acids long. Germline V lookup: CDR1 LGHDT, CDR2 YNNKEL (reference sequence). The V gene lost 0 bases and the J gene lost 7 bases, with 9 bases spanning the gap. For the CDR3, the DNA is TGTGCCAGCAGCCAAGAGGCTAGCGTCGGGGAGCTGTTTTTT. Translation: CASSQEASVGELFF.

The chain has TRBV6-9 and TRBJ1-5; unclear D gene. The ends were cut back, 9 bases at V and 4 bases at J, with 7 bases in the middle. Germline V gene sequence: CDR1 MNHGY, CDR2 SVAAGI. The CDR3 covers 11 residues. As DNA, the CDR3 is TGTGCCAGAGGAGAGAATCAGCCCCAGCATTTT. This gives the protein CARGENQPQHF.

The chain couples TRBV7-8 to TRBJ1-2, with D unresolved. V lost 1 base and J 11 bases, leaving 11 bases between the germline ends. This CDR3 contains 12 residues. Germline V gene data show CDR1 as SGHVS and CDR2 as FQNEAQ. The DNA of the CDR3 is TGTGCCAGCAGCTTAGGAGGTTCTGATTACACCTTC. Translation: CASSLGGSDYTF. Combining the CDR3 with reference TRBV7-8 and TRBJ1-2 gives the whole variable domain GAGVSQSPRYKVAKRGQDVALRCDPISGHVSLFWYQQALGQGPEFLTYFQNEAQLDKSGLPSDRFFAERPEGSVSTLKIQRTQQEDSAVYLCASSLGGSDYTFGSGTRLTVV.

This sequence joins TRBV6-5 and TRBJ2-7, with TRBD1 matching over 10 bases. This CDR3 comprises 15 residues. Per germline, CDR1 MNHEY and CDR2 SVGAGI. Trimming removed 2 bases from V and 0 bases from J; junction bases left unmatched: 1. CDR3 region: CASSYRTGGSYEQYF. In DNA, the CDR3 is TGTGCCAGCAGTTACCGGACAGGGGGCTCCTACGAGCAGTACTTC.

The chain recombines TRBV3-1 (or the pseudogene TRBV3-2) with TRBJ2-7; 8 bases align to TRBD1. Germline V gene data show CDR1 as LGHDT and CDR2 as YNNKEL (reference sequence). The V and J ends lost 0 bases and 5 bases, in that order; junction bases with no gene match: 18. The CDR3 runs 19 residues. CDR3 sequence reads: CASSQELLQVGRGPNEQYF. DNA for the CDR3: TGTGCCAGCAGCCAAGAACTACTCCAGGTGGGCAGGGGGCCAAACGAGCAGTACTTC.

The chain uses TRBV5-1 and TRBJ2-7, with TRBD2 identical over 14 bases. Germline assignment: CDR1 SGHRS and CDR2 YFSETQ. With 2 bases clipped from V and 3 bases from J, the junction kept 10 bases outside the gene matches. This CDR3 region has 18 residues. CDR3 in amino acids: CASSFRPGLAGVGYEQYF. Here the CDR3 DNA reads TGCGCCAGCAGCTTTCGCCCGGGACTAGCGGGAGTTGGCTACGAGCAGTACTTC.

The CDR3 region has the DNA TGTGCCAGCAGCATCGGGACAGCAGCCTACGAGCAGTACTTC. As protein: CASSIGTAAYEQYF. The chain links TRBV11-2 to TRBJ2-7; 7 bases match TRBD1. Germline V gives CDR1 SGHAT, CDR2 FQNNGV. This CDR3 spans 14 amino acids. V gave up 5 bases and J gave up 2 bases; unmatched junction bases: 6.

V usage is TRBV7-3 and J usage is TRBJ2-7, with 7 bases fitting TRBD1. Unmatched junction bases numbered 19, after V lost 5 bases and J lost 3 bases. The V gene's germline CDR1 is SGHTA and CDR2 FQGTGA. This CDR3 comprises 18 residues. The CDR3 protein is CASSALGTDLSVLYEQYF. The CDR3 bases are TGTGCCAGCAGCGCACTCGGGACAGACCTCTCCGTACTCTACGAGCAGTACTTC.

The V gene is TRBV7-2, the J gene TRBJ2-2; 8 bases fit TRBD1. J lost 5 bases, V lost 2 bases, and 7 bases had no gene match. The germline V gene encodes CDR1 SGHTA and CDR2 FQGNSA. CDR3 length equals 16 residues. The CDR3, as DNA: TGTGCCAGCAGCTTAAGGGCAGGGGGCGCGACCGGGGAGCTGTTTTTT. Encoded protein: CASSLRAGGATGELFF.

The genes are TRBV2 and TRBJ1-2; 7 bases are shared with TRBD1. With V trimmed by 10 bases and J by 4 bases, 3 bases remained unmatched. Germline loops: CDR1 SNHLY, CDR2 FYNNEI. The CDR3 has 11 amino acids. In nucleotides, the CDR3 is TGTGCCACCCGGGACAGCTATGGCTACACCTTC. Amino acids: CATRDSYGYTF.

The J gene is TRBJ2-3, the V gene TRBV3-1 (or the pseudogene TRBV3-2); D is unresolved. Germline V gene sequence: CDR1 LGHDT, CDR2 YNNKEL (reference sequence). Trimming took off 4 bases at V and 5 bases at J, with 10 bases between the two ends. CDR3 length equals 13 residues. The CDR3 region is CASSPALRDTQYF. Written as DNA, the CDR3 is TGTGCCAGCAGCCCAGCGCTCAGAGATACGCAGTATTTT.

The count of this clone is one. The chain joins TRBV18 to TRBJ1-6, with 10 bases identical to TRBD1. This CDR3 spans 14 amino acids. Trimming removed 3 bases from V and 8 bases from J; junction bases left unmatched: 1. Germline-derived CDR1 and CDR2 are KGHSH and LQKENI. DNA of the CDR3: TGTGCCAGCTCACCCGGGACAGGGGATTCACCCCTCCACTTT. Amino acids: CASSPGTGDSPLHF.

This clone was observed once. The chain couples TRBV3-1 (or the pseudogene TRBV3-2) to TRBJ2-3, with 10 positions matching TRBD2. Looked up from germline, CDR1 is LGHDT and CDR2 is YNNKEL (reference sequence). The junction had 5 bases not matched to a gene; V was cut back by 1 base and J by 4 bases. The CDR3 length is 16 residues. The CDR3 DNA reads as TGTGCCAGCAGCCAAGGGGCTAGCGGGAGTTCAGATACGCAGTATTTT. Translating it yields CASSQGASGSSDTQYF.

The rearrangement joins TRBV20-1 to TRBJ2-3, with D perhaps TRBD2 (5 bases). The V gene's germline CDR1 is DFQATT and CDR2 SNEGSKA (reference sequence). The CDR3 extends over 12 amino acids. Trimming cost V 3 bases and J 5 bases, with 9 bases left between them. The CDR3 nucleotides are TGCAGTGCTAGTTTAGGGAGAGATACGCAGTATTTT. Its translation: CSASLGRDTQYF.

The genes are TRBV2 and TRBJ1-3; 9 bases are shared with TRBD1. Germline V gene sequence: CDR1 SNHLY, CDR2 FYNNEI. The CDR3 runs to 16 residues. V lost 4 bases, J lost 3 bases, and 7 bases stayed unmatched. The CDR3 here is CASSGGTGNGGNTIYF. In DNA, the CDR3 is TGTGCCAGCAGTGGAGGGACAGGGAACGGTGGAAACACCATATATTTT.

This chain links TRBV3-1 (or the pseudogene TRBV3-2) with TRBJ1-1; D is perhaps TRBD1 (6 bases). The CDR3 has 15 amino acids. Germline V gene data show CDR1 as LGHDT and CDR2 as YNNKEL (reference sequence). V lost 5 bases to trimming and J lost 0 bases, with 13 bases between them. The CDR3 here is CASSGRTAMNTEAFF. The CDR3 DNA reads as TGTGCCAGCAGCGGGCGGACAGCCATGAACACTGAAGCTTTCTTT.

In the case of this clone: The junction departs from germline at one end; a sequencing error may be responsible. This chain connects TRBV2 to TRBJ1-4; no reliable D call. The CDR3 is made up of 13 amino acids. CDR1 is SNHLY, CDR2 FYNNEI, per germline. The CDR3 coding sequence is TGTGCCAGCAGTGTGAGGGCGCGGGAAAAACTGCTTTTT. Translated: CASSVRAREKLLF.

This chain joins TRBV27 and TRBJ1-1, with D perhaps matching TRBD1 (6 bases). The CDR3 is 13 amino acids. Deletions cut 0 bases from V and 5 bases from J, with 7 bases between. Germline V gene data show CDR1 as MNHEY and CDR2 as SMNVEV (reference sequence). CDR3 sequence reads: CASSLSRGTEAFF. The CDR3 DNA reads TGTGCCAGCAGTTTATCGAGGGGGACTGAAGCTTTCTTT.

This rearrangement joins TRBV3-1 (or the pseudogene TRBV3-2) to TRBJ2-7; 9 positions match TRBD1. CDR1 is LGHDT, CDR2 YNNKEL, per germline (reference sequence). This CDR3 spans 15 amino acids. V shed 4 bases and J 2 bases; nucleotides not matched to a gene: 6. CDR3 loop: CASSPDRGVAYEQYF. CDR3 coding DNA: TGTGCCAGCAGCCCTGACAGGGGGGTAGCCTACGAGCAGTACTTC.

This chain connects TRBV6-2 or TRBV6-3 to TRBJ2-7, with D uncertain. CDR1 MNHEY and CDR2 SVGEGT come from the germline V gene. Trimming took 3 bases from V and 6 from J, leaving 12 bases between them. The CDR3 sequence is 13 residues long. The CDR3 DNA is TGTGCCAGCAGTTATCTAGACCCCCTCGAGCAGTACTTC. Its translation is CASSYLDPLEQYF.

The chain uses TRBV27 and TRBJ2-7; D gene ambiguous. Germline assignment: CDR1 MNHEY and CDR2 SMNVEV (reference sequence). CDR3 length equals 12 residues. Trimming removed 4 bases from V and 4 bases from J, with 8 bases in between. The CDR3 nucleotides read TGTGCCAGCAGTTCGACATCATACGAGCAGTACTTC. This encodes CASSSTSYEQYF.

V is TRBV27 and J is TRBJ2-5; TRBD1 agrees at 10 bases. The CDR3 totals 15 residues. CDR1 MNHEY and CDR2 SMNVEV come from the germline V gene (reference sequence). The ends lost 5 bases at V and 2 bases at J; junction bases unmatched: 5. CDR3 DNA sequence: TGTGCCAGCAGTCCTTTGGACAGGGGGCAAGAGACCCAGTACTTC. Its translation: CASSPLDRGQETQYF.

Only a few counts were recorded for this clone. The rearrangement links TRBV18 to TRBJ2-7, with D maybe TRBD1 (5 bases). The V gene's germline CDR1 is KGHSH and CDR2 LQKENI. CDR3 length: 14 residues. Trimming pared 8 bases from V and 3 bases from J, leaving 17 bases between. In nucleotides, the CDR3 is TGTGCCAGCGCCAAGGGGATAGGAAGCTACGAGCAGTACTTC. Translating gives CASAKGIGSYEQYF.

This clone occurred a few times. The rearrangement uses TRBV5-6 and TRBJ1-1; D not resolved. With 4 bases removed from V and 4 bases from J, the gap between germline ends came to 11 bases. Germline V gene lookup returns CDR1 SGHDT and CDR2 YYEEEE. CDR3 size: 13 residues. CDR3 nucleotide sequence: TGTGCCAGCAGCCCTAATTATGGCACTGAAGCTTTCTTT. Its protein is CASSPNYGTEAFF.

This CDR3 reads CATSDRGVTSGLSDTQYF. CDR3 bases: TGTGCCACCAGTGACCGAGGGGTGACTAGCGGACTATCAGATACGCAGTATTTT. The chain carries TRBV24-1 and TRBJ2-3, with 9 bases identical to TRBD2. Germline trimming cut 4 bases from V and 4 bases from J; bases unmatched to any gene: 14. Germline CDR1 KGHDR, CDR2 SFDVKD. CDR3 length: 18 amino acids.

CDR3 bases: TGCGCCAGCAGCCTATCGGACAGGGGGGGAGAGCAGTACTTC. Amino acids: CASSLSDRGGEQYF. The rearrangement links TRBV4-1 to TRBJ2-7; 10 bases are a match to TRBD1. After removal of 4 bases from V and 7 bases from J, the junction contained 7 bases not matched to a gene. CDR1 is MGHRA, CDR2 YSYEKL, per germline. The length of the CDR3 is 14 residues.

The rearrangement uses TRBV20-1 and TRBJ1-1; D unresolved. The CDR3 contains 10 residues. V was trimmed by 6 bases and J by 2 bases, leaving 4 bases between them. Germline V lookup: CDR1 DFQATT, CDR2 SNEGSKA (reference sequence). This CDR3 is CSATNTEAFF. In DNA, the CDR3 is TGCAGTGCCACAAACACTGAAGCTTTCTTT.

Notes on this clone: At one end, the junction sequence differs from germline, possibly due to a read error. The chain couples TRBV7-6 to TRBJ2-1, with 11 bases fitting TRBD2. In germline, CDR1 is SGHVS, CDR2 FNYEAQ. The CDR3 consists of 11 residues. This chain's CDR3 is CASSSPGLAVF. In DNA form, the CDR3 reads TGTGCCAGCAGCTCCCCGGGACTAGCGGTCTTC.

V gene TRBV9 combines with J gene TRBJ2-4, with 8 nucleotides matching TRBD1. Trimming cost V 0 bases and J 4 bases; bases outside gene matches: 0. There are 14 residues in the CDR3. Germline V gene data show CDR1 as SGDLS and CDR2 as YYNGEE. The CDR3 loop reads CASSVGTGKNIQYF. The DNA of the CDR3 is TGTGCCAGCAGCGTAGGGACAGGGAAAAACATTCAGTACTTC.

The genes are TRBV29-1 and TRBJ1-4; no clear D. CDR1 is SQVTM, CDR2 ANQGSEA, per germline. Trimming removed 2 bases from V and 11 bases from J, with 9 bases in between. The CDR3 loop spans 11 amino acids. CDR3 bases: TGCAGCGTTGAACTCGGCGGGAAACTGTTTTTT. This codes for CSVELGGKLFF. Using reference TRBV29-1 and TRBJ1-4 for the parts outside the CDR3, the full variable domain is SAVISQKPSRDICQRGTSLTIQCQVDSQVTMMFWYRQQPGQSLTLIATANQGSEATYESGFVIDKFPISRPNLTFSTLTVSNMSPEDSSIYLCSVELGGKLFFGSGTQLSVL.